This passage covers 6 T cell receptor beta chains from one sample sequenced in a study of T cell repertoires and leukemia-associated antigens. Their antigens remain unidentified. TCRdb independently ran MiXCR on the 5' RACE reads; one entry per CDR3 protein. This sample yields roughly 13,000 distinct CDR3 sequences, of which 30% to 40% are seen a single time; around 9% belongs to the top ten. Sequenced sample: CD3+ T cells sorted from blood and cultured. These TCRs come from a female donor in good health.

The genes are TRBV10-3 and TRBJ1-3; D gene uncertain. The V end lost 10 bases, the J end lost 5 bases, and 9 bases lay between the germline ends. The germline V gene has CDR1 ENHRY and CDR2 SYGVKD. The CDR3 is 11 residues long. CDR3 sequence (DNA): TGTGCCACCGACCAGAGAAACACCATATATTTT. Translation gives CATDQRNTIYF.

By sample share, this clonotype is medium-sized. V is TRBV28 and J is TRBJ2-5, with D tentatively TRBD1 or TRBD2 (6 bases each). This CDR3 has 17 residues. The V gene lost 6 bases and the J gene lost 2 bases, with 22 bases spanning the gap. Germline CDR1 is MDHEN and CDR2 is SYDVKM. The chain's CDR3 is CASSGIKGGRVQETQYF. The CDR3 DNA reads as TGTGCCAGCAGCGGGATCAAAGGGGGGCGGGTACAAGAGACCCAGTACTTC.

This clonotype came up many times. This sequence joins TRBV25-1 and TRBJ2-2; D is perhaps TRBD2 (6 bases). This CDR3 has 14 residues. Trimming took off 8 bases at V and 3 bases at J, with 13 bases between the two ends. CDR1 is MGHDK, CDR2 SYGVNS, per germline. The CDR3 DNA sequence: TGTGCCAGCTCCCCAAGGAGGGACACCGGGGAGCTGTTTTTT. This translates into CASSPRRDTGELFF.

This clonotype was observed at least ten times. One junction end does not reproduce the germline sequence, and a read error may be involved. This chain uses TRBV7-7 with TRBJ2-1, with 8 bases identical to TRBD2. The germline V gene encodes CDR1 SSHAT and CDR2 FNYEAQ (reference sequence). This CDR3 is built from 15 residues. In DNA, the CDR3 is TGTGCTAGCAGCCCCGGGACTAGTAACTACAATGAGCAGTTCTTC. It encodes CASSPGTSNYNEQFF. The variable domain in full, with the rest retrieved from reference TRBV7-7 and TRBJ2-1, is GAGVSQSPRYKVTKRGQDVTLRCDPISSHATLYWYQQALGQGPEFLTYFNYEAQPDKSGLPSDRFSAERPEGSISTLTIQRTEQRDSAMYRCASSPGTSNYNEQFFGPGTRLTVL.

This clonotype was recorded a few times. The rearrangement joins TRBV9 to TRBJ1-1; 9 nucleotides agree with TRBD1. After removal of 4 bases from V and 7 bases from J, the junction contained 8 bases not matched to a gene. The CDR3 extends over 14 amino acids. Germline CDR1 and CDR2: SGDLS and YYNGEE. CDR3 sequence (DNA): TGTGCCAGCAGCCCCCGGGACAGGGCCCTTGAAGCTTTCTTT. Translation gives CASSPRDRALEAFF.

This clonotype was seen a handful of times. The junction departs from germline at one end; a sequencing error may be responsible. This rearrangement joins TRBV11-2 to TRBJ2-3; D is unclear. The CDR3 length is 13 residues. Germline V gives CDR1 SGHAT, CDR2 FQNNGV. In nucleotides, the CDR3 is TGTGCCGGCAGCCGCCCAGCCACAGATACGCAGTATTTT. Protein product: CAGSRPATDTQYF. Together with reference TRBV11-2 and TRBJ2-3, the CDR3 gives the full variable domain: EAGVAQSPRYKIIEKRQSVAFWCNPISGHATLYWYQQILGQGPKLLIQFQNNGVVDDSQLPKDRFSAERLKGVDSTLKIQPAKLEDSAVYLCAGSRPATDTQYFGPGTRLTVL.